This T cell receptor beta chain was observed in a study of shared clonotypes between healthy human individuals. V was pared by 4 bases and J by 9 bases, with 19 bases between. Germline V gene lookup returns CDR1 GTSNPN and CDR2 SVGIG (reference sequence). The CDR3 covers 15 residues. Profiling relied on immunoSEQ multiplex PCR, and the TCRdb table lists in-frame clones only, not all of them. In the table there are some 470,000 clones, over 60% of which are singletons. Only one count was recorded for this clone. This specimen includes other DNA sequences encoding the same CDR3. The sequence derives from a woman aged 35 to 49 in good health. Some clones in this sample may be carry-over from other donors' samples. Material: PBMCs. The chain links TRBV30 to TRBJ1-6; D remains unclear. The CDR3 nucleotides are TGTGCCTGGACTCTAATTACGGGAGGAGGTTCACCCCTCCACTTT. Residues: CAWTLITGGGSPLHF. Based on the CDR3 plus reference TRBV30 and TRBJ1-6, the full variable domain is SQTIHQWPATLVQPVGSPLSLECTVEGTSNPNLYWYRQAAGRGLQLLFYSVGIGQISSEVPQNLSASRPQDRQFILSSKKLLLSDSGFYLCAWTLITGGGSPLHFGNGTRLTVT.